The 18 T cell receptor beta chains below all came from one sample that was sequenced in a study of T cells in Graves' hyperthyroidism and ophthalmopathy. Authors of the study amplified TCR beta CDR3 regions from RNA transcripts. The HTBI set primed first-round TCR CDR3 RT-PCR. Each CDR3 protein is one row after TCRdb ran MiXCR on the multiplex PCR reads. The sample shows around 210,000 distinct CDR3 sequences, roughly a sixth of them seen only once. Sequencing was carried out using blood. These TCRs come from a woman between 50 and 59 years old with Graves' hyperthyroidism.

V is TRBV19 and J is TRBJ2-1; TRBD1 is a possible D gene (6 bases). V lost 5 bases and J lost 7, with 15 bases in between. The CDR3 covers 14 residues. The germline gives CDR1 LNHDA, CDR2 SQIVND (reference sequence). The CDR3 sequence is CASSSRTVLNEQFF. DNA of the CDR3: TGTGCCAGTAGTTCCAGGACAGTACTGAATGAGCAGTTCTTC. The full variable domain, with the rest looked up from reference TRBV19 and TRBJ2-1, is DGGITQSPKYLFRKEGQNVTLSCEQNLNHDAMYWYRQDPGQGLRLIYYSQIVNDFQKGDIAEGYSVSREKKESFPLTVTSAQKNPTAFYLCASSSRTVLNEQFFGPGTRLTVL.

This rearrangement joins TRBV19 to TRBJ1-1; no reliable D call. The CDR3 sequence is 14 residues long. The germline V gene has CDR1 LNHDA and CDR2 SQIVND (reference sequence). V lost 1 base and J 0 bases, leaving 6 bases between the germline ends. The DNA of the CDR3 is TGTGCCAGTAGTATAGGGAAGGTGAACACTGAAGCTTTCTTT. Its translation: CASSIGKVNTEAFF.

This sequence joins TRBV7-3 and TRBJ2-7, with 10 bases matching TRBD1. The CDR3 totals 19 residues. Germline V gene lookup returns CDR1 SGHTA and CDR2 FQGTGA. After removal of 2 bases from V and 2 bases from J, the junction contained 15 bases not matched to a gene. The CDR3 DNA reads as TGTGCCAGCAGCTTACACCCCATACGCGGGACAGGGGCGACCTACGAGCAGTACTTC. Its protein is CASSLHPIRGTGATYEQYF. Based on the CDR3 plus reference TRBV7-3 and TRBJ2-7, the full variable domain is GAGVSQTPSNKVTEKGKYVELRCDPISGHTALYWYRQSLGQGPEFLIYFQGTGAADDSGLPNDRFFAVRPEGSVSTLKIQRTERGDSAVYLCASSLHPIRGTGATYEQYFGPGTRLTVT.

The sample holds many counts of this clonotype. The chain has TRBV12-3 or TRBV12-4 and TRBJ1-5; tentatively, D is TRBD1 (6 bases). Trimming pared 3 bases from V and 6 bases from J, leaving 9 bases between. This CDR3 is 13 amino acids long. CDR3 sequence reads: CASSFSRGQPQHF. The CDR3, as DNA: TGTGCCAGCAGTTTTAGCAGGGGTCAGCCCCAGCATTTT.

The chain links TRBV7-8 to TRBJ1-5, with D uncertain. The CDR3 runs 16 residues. Germline-derived CDR1 and CDR2 are SGHVS and FQNEAQ. The germline V and J ends were trimmed by 1 base and 3 bases, with 13 bases remaining between them. CDR3 region: CASSLEVGGYNQPQHF. The CDR3 coding sequence is TGTGCCAGCAGCTTAGAAGTAGGAGGGTACAATCAGCCCCAGCATTTT.

In this sample, this clonotype turned up many times. CDR3 protein: CASSVQGALDDEQYF. The CDR3 bases are TGCGCCAGCAGCGTACAGGGTGCCCTTGACGACGAGCAGTACTTC. The chain joins TRBV5-1 to TRBJ2-7, with D tentatively TRBD1 (6 bases). Germline V gives CDR1 SGHRS, CDR2 YFSETQ. CDR3 length: 15 residues. V was clipped by 4 bases and J by 5 bases, with 19 bases between them.

The V and J genes are TRBV30 and TRBJ2-2; maybe TRBD2 (6 bases). Trimming took off 0 bases at V and 4 bases at J, with 15 bases between the two ends. The CDR3 contains 16 residues. The germline CDR1 and CDR2 sequences are GTSNPN and SVGIG (reference sequence). Written as DNA, the CDR3 is TGTGCCTGGAGTGTACCAAGGGCGGGGAGCACCGGGGAGCTGTTTTTT. Translating it yields CAWSVPRAGSTGELFF.

This clonotype was detected a few times. This chain uses TRBV7-2 with TRBJ1-4; D not resolved. V dropped 2 bases and J dropped 5 bases, with 9 bases sitting between them. Germline V lookup: CDR1 SGHTA, CDR2 FQGNSA. CDR3 length: 14 residues. For the CDR3, the DNA is TGTGCCAGCAGCTTATATGGAGGCAATGAAAAACTGTTTTTT. This codes for CASSLYGGNEKLFF.

This clonotype showed up just a few times. The genes are TRBV14 and TRBJ2-3; D remains ambiguous. Germline V gives CDR1 SGHDN, CDR2 FVKESK. The ends were cut back, 3 bases at V and 2 bases at J, with 12 bases in the middle. The CDR3 consists of 15 residues. CDR3 nucleotides: TGTGCCAGCAGCCACCTCGGACCGTCCACAGATACGCAGTATTTT. It translates to CASSHLGPSTDTQYF. The variable domain in full, with the rest retrieved from reference TRBV14 and TRBJ2-3, is EAGVTQFPSHSVIEKGQTVTLRCDPISGHDNLYWYRRVMGKEIKFLLHFVKESKQDESGMPNNRFLAERTGGTYSTLKVQPAELEDSGVYFCASSHLGPSTDTQYFGPGTRLTVL.

V usage is TRBV7-9 and J usage is TRBJ2-1; D call uncertain. V was clipped by 4 bases and J by 2 bases, with 15 bases between them. Germline loops: CDR1 SEHNR, CDR2 FQNEAQ (reference sequence). The CDR3 loop spans 16 amino acids. The CDR3 DNA is TGTGCCAGCAGCTCCAGGCGTGTCCGACCCTACAATGAGCAGTTCTTC. Residues: CASSSRRVRPYNEQFF.

V is TRBV6-2 or TRBV6-3 and J is TRBJ1-4, with D hard to call. The germline gives CDR1 MNHEY, CDR2 SVGEGT. The CDR3 is made up of 13 amino acids. V dropped 5 bases and J dropped 5 bases, with 9 bases sitting between them. CDR3 amino acids: CASSVRTNEKLFF. DNA for the CDR3: TGTGCCAGCAGTGTAAGGACGAATGAAAAACTGTTTTTT.

This clonotype was observed a handful of times. The V gene is TRBV19, the J gene TRBJ1-5; tentative D call: TRBD1 (6 bases). V was clipped by 4 bases and J by 5 bases, with 12 bases between them. Germline-derived CDR1 and CDR2 are LNHDA and SQIVND (reference sequence). The CDR3 totals 14 residues. DNA for the CDR3: TGTGCCAGTAGTAAAACAGGGAGGTATCAGCCCCAGCATTTT. It specifies CASSKTGRYQPQHF.

In its sample, this clonotype was seen many times. The chain employs TRBV7-8 and TRBJ2-1; 7 bases align to TRBD2. The length of the CDR3 is 14 residues. CDR1 is SGHVS and CDR2 is FQNEAQ in the germline V gene. After removal of 4 bases from V and 6 bases from J, the junction contained 6 bases not matched to a gene. The CDR3 region has the DNA TGTGCCAGCAGCTATAGCGGGTCGTTCAATGAGCAGTTCTTC. Translation: CASSYSGSFNEQFF.

This clonotype came up a few times. The CDR3 reads CASSYTPSGGIYGDTQYF. The CDR3 DNA reads TGTGCCAGCAGTTACACCCCTAGCGGGGGAATATATGGAGATACGCAGTATTTT. The V and J genes are TRBV6-2 or TRBV6-3 and TRBJ2-3, with 10 bases identical to TRBD2. CDR3 length equals 18 residues. Trimming removed 2 bases from V and 5 bases from J; junction bases left unmatched: 13. The germline V gene encodes CDR1 MNHEY and CDR2 SVGEGT.

This clonotype was observed many times. The V gene is TRBV28, the J gene TRBJ2-6, with unresolved D. Germline V gene sequence: CDR1 MDHEN, CDR2 SYDVKM. The CDR3 has 11 amino acids. Trimming removed 7 bases at V and 2 bases at J, with 0 bases between. As DNA, the CDR3 is TGTGCCAGCACTGGGGCCAACGTCCTGACTTTC. Its protein is CASTGANVLTF.

The genes are TRBV7-2 and TRBJ2-7; 14 bases align to TRBD2. Germline CDR1 SGHTA, CDR2 FQGNSA. The CDR3 extends over 16 amino acids. The junction had 7 bases not matched to a gene; V was cut back by 5 bases and J by 4 bases. The CDR3 reads CASSPGGTSGSYEQYF. In DNA form, the CDR3 reads TGTGCCAGCAGCCCAGGTGGGACTAGCGGGAGTTACGAGCAGTACTTC.

There are many counts of this clonotype. The chain employs TRBV18 and TRBJ1-1, with a possible D match to TRBD1 (6 bases). Looked up from germline, CDR1 is KGHSH and CDR2 is LQKENI. Trimming cost V 8 bases and J 1 base, with 8 bases left between them. The CDR3 runs to 12 residues. CDR3 in amino acids: CASGGANTEAFF. DNA of the CDR3: TGTGCCAGCGGGGGGGCGAACACTGAAGCTTTCTTT.

This clonotype occurred many times. V usage is TRBV12-3 or TRBV12-4 and J usage is TRBJ2-1; 7 nucleotides agree with TRBD2. The CDR3 loop spans 15 amino acids. V lost 9 bases and J lost 4; bases outside the gene matches: 12. CDR3 bases: TGTGCCAGTATGACGGGAGGAACCGTTTACAATGAGCAGTTCTTC. Translated: CASMTGGTVYNEQFF.